This T cell receptor beta chain was recorded in a study of early T cells in non-severe SARS-CoV-2 infection. About the study: Sequenced bulk RNA came from whole blood that was unsorted, and chains were unpaired. Notes on the study in general: VDJdb matching skewed toward anti-spike CD8 responses, missing private and CD4 specificities.

Attached unique molecular identifiers marked individual cDNA molecules. From the 5' RACE reads, TCRdb called clonotypes with MiXCR, one entry per CDR3 protein. The top ten hold under 6% of the sample, which has tens of thousands of distinct CDR3 sequences, 8.5% to 12% seen once. This clonotype was seen repeatedly, ten times or more. Its antigen is as yet unknown. Specimen: whole blood. The TCR sequence derives from an adult who was a healthcare worker with PCR-confirmed SARS-CoV-2 infection or an uninfected control (not recorded which).

This CDR3 is CSAKDSGVSAGELFF. The CDR3 nucleotides read TGCAGTGCCAAAGACAGCGGAGTTTCGGCCGGGGAGCTGTTTTTT. The genes are TRBV20-1 and TRBJ2-2; the D call may be TRBD1 or TRBD2 (5 bases each). The CDR3 has 15 residues. CDR1 is DFQATT and CDR2 is SNEGSKA in the germline V gene (reference sequence). V lost 6 bases to trimming and J lost 6 bases, with 20 bases between them.